This T cell receptor (beta chain) was identified in a study of cytomegalovirus exposure and HLA in healthy donors. 60 Vbeta and 13 Jbeta primers were used in PCR. Only in-frame clones appear in the TCRdb table, and some are missing; sequencing was by immunoSEQ multiplex PCR. The sample shows about 190,000 clones, 80% to 85% of them seen only once. CDR1 is SGDLS and CDR2 is YYNGEE in the germline V gene. Trimming pared 4 bases from V and 3 bases from J, leaving 10 bases between. The CDR3 spans 13 residues. V and J are TRBV9 and TRBJ1-1, with D uncertain. The receptor comes from a woman aged 25 to 39 in good health and CMV-seronegative. What was sequenced was PBMCs. The CDR3 is CASSTRSDTEAFF. In nucleotides, the CDR3 is TGTGCCAGCAGCACCCGGTCGGACACTGAAGCTTTCTTT.